The sequence of this T cell receptor beta chain was determined in a study of shared clonotypes between healthy human individuals. Study-level findings and limits: A few donors showed sharing of 4.5% to 6% of naive CD4 clonotypes.

The CDR3 totals 15 residues. The V gene lost 3 bases and the J gene lost 0 bases, with 9 bases spanning the gap. From germline, CDR1 is MGHRA and CDR2 YSYEKL. About this clone itself: The antigen is unknown.

Researchers ran the assay at a deep level. Splitting of each subset's genomic DNA was done evenly across several immunoSEQ plates. Generated by immunoSEQ multiplex PCR, the TCRdb table keeps only in-frame clones and is missing some. The data hold about 690,000 clones, with 80% to 95% observed a single time. Sequenced sample: memory CD8+ T cells from PBMCs. The sample's subset: CD45RO+ cells pooled with CCR7-negative TemRA cells. The TCR comes from a man aged 18 to 30 in good health. Some clones in this sample may be carry-over from other donors' samples. The chain is built from TRBV4-1 and TRBJ2-1, with D unresolved. CDR3 bases: TGCGCCAGCAGCCAGGCGGAACTCTCCTACAATGAGCAGTTCTTC. Translation gives CASSQAELSYNEQFF.